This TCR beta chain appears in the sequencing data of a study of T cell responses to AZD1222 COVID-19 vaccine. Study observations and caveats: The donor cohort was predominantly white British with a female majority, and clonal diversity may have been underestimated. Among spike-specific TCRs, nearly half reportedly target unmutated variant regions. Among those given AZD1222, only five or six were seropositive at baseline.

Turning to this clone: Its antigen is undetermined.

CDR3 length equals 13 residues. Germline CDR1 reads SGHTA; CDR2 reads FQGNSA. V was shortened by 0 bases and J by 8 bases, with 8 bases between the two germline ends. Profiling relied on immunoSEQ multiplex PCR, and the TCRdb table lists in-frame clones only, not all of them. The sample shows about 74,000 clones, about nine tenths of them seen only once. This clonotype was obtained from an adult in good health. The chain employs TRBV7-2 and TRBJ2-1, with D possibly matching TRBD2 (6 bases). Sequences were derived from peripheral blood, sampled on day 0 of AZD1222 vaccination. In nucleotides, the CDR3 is TGTGCCAGCAGCTTAGCGCGGGGAGATGAGCAGTTCTTC. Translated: CASSLARGDEQFF.